One T cell receptor (beta chain) is described in this entry. The data stem from a study of regulatory T cells in long-lasting Graves disease. Relying on iRepertoire HTBI primers and Arm-PCR of CDR3 regions, the team built TCR beta libraries. TCRdb itself ran the multiplex PCR reads through MiXCR, one entry per CDR3 protein. The sample holds 420,000 or so distinct CDR3 sequences, about 16% seen once. Time point specified: newly diagnosed GD, antithyroid drugs for less than 3 months. Following extraction of RNA from PBMCs, that RNA was used to make the TCR library. The CDR3 extends over 14 amino acids. V lost 6 bases to trimming and J lost 3 bases, with 11 bases between them. The germline V gene has CDR1 LNHDA and CDR2 SQIVND (reference sequence). Another study also made use of these data, one on T cells in Graves' hyperthyroidism and ophthalmopathy.

Specimen: peripheral blood mononuclear cells (PBMCs), collected at new diagnosis, from a patient treated with antithyroid drugs. The TCR sequence derives from a woman aged 18-29 years with Graves disease. The gene calls are TRBV19 and TRBJ2-2; the D call may be TRBD1 or TRBD2 (6 bases each). CDR3 residues: CASRRGADTGELFF. CDR3 sequence (DNA): TGTGCCAGTAGAAGGGGGGCCGACACCGGGGAGCTGTTTTTT. Full variable domain (rest looked up from reference TRBV19 and TRBJ2-2): DGGITQSPKYLFRKEGQNVTLSCEQNLNHDAMYWYRQDPGQGLRLIYYSQIVNDFQKGDIAEGYSVSREKKESFPLTVTSAQKNPTAFYLCASRRGADTGELFFGEGSRLTVL.